The TCR beta chain described here comes from a study of siplizumab effects on memory and regulatory T cells. It was approximately 99,000 TCR templates that were assayed per sample. Clones were read by immunoSEQ multiplex PCR, and TCRdb kept only the in-frame ones, dropping some. The sample carries some 110,000 clones, around 94% recorded once. Concerning this clone: Its antigen is currently unknown.

The CDR3 runs to 15 residues. The V and J ends lost 3 bases and 0 bases respectively, with 9 bases between them. CDR1 LNHNV and CDR2 YYDKDF come from the germline V gene (reference sequence). Whole-study results and caveats: Siplizumab conditions gave an average of approximately 70% Treg-derived mappable alloreactive CD4+ clones, versus around 27% for controls. Naive T cells apparently outstripped memory cells in diversity and seemed major alloresponse contributors. Tregs that proliferated in siplizumab cultures did not have their suppressive function confirmed.

Input material: non-Treg CD4+ T cells sorted from blood. The TCR originated in a human donor in good health. The chain is built from TRBV15 and TRBJ2-4; no firm D call. CDR3 protein: CATSRTKEAKNIQYF. CDR3 nucleotides: TGTGCCACCAGCAGGACAAAGGAAGCCAAAAACATTCAGTACTTC.